This T cell receptor beta chain was identified during a study of immune evolution from preneoplasia to lung adenocarcinoma. Turning to the study itself: HLA loss of heterozygosity: around 6.5% AIS, 15% MIA, 30% to 35% ADC, none AAH.

Assay: immunoSEQ multiplex PCR; the TCRdb copy retains only in-frame clones and omits some. The repertoire holds some 6,300 clones, with about 81% as singletons. Trimming removed 5 bases at V and 8 bases at J, with 25 bases between. The germline V gene has CDR1 SEHNR and CDR2 FQNEAQ (reference sequence). This CDR3 spans 17 amino acids. The rearrangement links TRBV7-9 to TRBJ2-1; TRBD2 is a possible D gene (7 bases). This receptor was taken from a person between 50 and 60 years old with lung adenocarcinoma. The sample was FFPE invasive lung adenocarcinoma tissue. The CDR3 nucleotides read TGTGCCAGCAGCCCCCTTTGGGGGGGGACAACCGCCGATGAGCAGTTCTTC. Protein product: CASSPLWGGTTADEQFF.